This T cell receptor beta chain was retrieved from a study of blood T cell repertoires in COVID-19. The wider study: T cells, B-cell-depleted T cells, or PBMCs provided the cDNA or gDNA that served as material.

The sample holds a few counts of this clone. The germline CDR1 and CDR2 sequences are SGHNT and YENEEA. Trimming took off 3 bases at V and 1 base at J, with 6 bases between the two ends. This CDR3 is built from 13 residues. As handled by the study authors: Amplifying reference gene primers gave estimates of nucleated cell counts. Sequenced by immunoSEQ multiplex PCR; TCRdb stores in-frame clones only, minus some. Clone size and the V and J calls come from that table; the DNA yielded D and trimming. The repertoire holds about 100,000 clones, with around 87% as singletons. Sequencing input: peripheral blood. The V gene is TRBV11-3, the J gene TRBJ1-1; the D is unclear. This receptor was obtained from a woman under 40 with acute or convalescent COVID-19. The CDR3: CASSLGPNTEAFF. The CDR3 coding sequence is TGTGCCAGCAGCTTGGGCCCGAACACTGAAGCTTTCTTT.